This T cell receptor (beta chain) was sequenced in a study of blood T cell repertoires in COVID-19. The method was immunoSEQ multiplex PCR; TCRdb's version includes in-frame clones alone and lacks a portion of them. The table includes 350,000 to 500,000 clones, about 90% detected once. Per germline, CDR1 SGHAT and CDR2 FQNNGV. The CDR3 contains 14 residues. V was pared by 5 bases and J by 6 bases, with 16 bases between. This clonotype was sampled from a man aged 18 to 30 with COVID-19, enrolled during active disease. Sequenced: peripheral blood. The chain recombines TRBV11-2 with TRBJ2-5; D possibly corresponds to TRBD1 (6 bases). The CDR3 DNA follows: TGTGCCAGCAGCCGATCAGGGGTTTTGAAGACCCAGTACTTC. Translating gives CASSRSGVLKTQYF.